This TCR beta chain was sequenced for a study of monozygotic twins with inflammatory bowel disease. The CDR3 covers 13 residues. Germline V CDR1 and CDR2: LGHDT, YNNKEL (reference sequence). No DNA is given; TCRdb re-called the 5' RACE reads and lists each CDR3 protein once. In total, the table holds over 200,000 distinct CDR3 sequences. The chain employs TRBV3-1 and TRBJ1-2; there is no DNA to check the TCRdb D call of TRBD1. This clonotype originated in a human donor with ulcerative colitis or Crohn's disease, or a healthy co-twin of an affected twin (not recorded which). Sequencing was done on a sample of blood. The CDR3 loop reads CASSQTRTEGYTF. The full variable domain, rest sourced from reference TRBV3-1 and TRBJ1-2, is DTAVSQTPKYLVTQMGNDKSIKCEQNLGHDTMYWYKQDSKKFLKIMFSYNNKELIINETVPNRFSPKSPDKAHLNLHINSLELGDSAVYFCASSQTRTEGYTFGSGTRLTVV.